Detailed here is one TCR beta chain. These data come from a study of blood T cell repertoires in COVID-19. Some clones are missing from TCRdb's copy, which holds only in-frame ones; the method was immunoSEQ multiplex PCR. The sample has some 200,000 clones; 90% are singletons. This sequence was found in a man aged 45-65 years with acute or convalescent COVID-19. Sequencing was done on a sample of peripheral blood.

Here the CDR3 reads CATSRDQGAVGAYEQYF. CDR3 in DNA: TGTGCCACCAGCAGAGACCAGGGGGCGGTTGGGGCCTACGAGCAGTACTTC. The chain links TRBV15 to TRBJ2-7; 8 positions agree with TRBD1. CDR1 and CDR2 (germline): LNHNV, YYDKDF (reference sequence). The CDR3 loop spans 17 amino acids. The V segment lost 0 bases and the J segment 2 bases; nucleotides outside the gene matches: 9.